This T cell receptor (beta chain) was retrieved from a study of T cells in Graves' hyperthyroidism and ophthalmopathy. Researchers took RNA transcripts and amplified the TCR beta CDR3 regions from them. During a first-round RT-PCR of the TCR CDR3, the HTBI primer set was used. MiXCR was run by TCRdb on the multiplex PCR reads, yielding one entry per CDR3 protein. The table includes hundreds of thousands of distinct CDR3 sequences, roughly 15% detected once. With 3 bases clipped from V and 2 bases from J, the junction kept 10 bases outside the gene matches. Germline assignment: CDR1 MGHRA and CDR2 YSYEKL. This CDR3 has 18 amino acids.

This sequence joins TRBV4-1 and TRBJ2-7, with 13 bases matching TRBD2. The specimen sequenced was blood. The TCR comes from a young woman with Graves' hyperthyroidism. CDR3 sequence: CASSQISGTSGNPYEQYF. In nucleotides, the CDR3 is TGCGCCAGCAGCCAGATCTCCGGGACTAGCGGGAACCCCTACGAGCAGTACTTC.